This T cell receptor (beta chain) was observed in a study of blood T cell repertoires in COVID-19. Study-level background: Sample material is recorded as cDNA or gDNA derived from T cells, B-cell-depleted T cells, or PBMCs.

V lost 6 bases and J 2 bases, leaving 7 bases between the germline ends. The CDR3 covers 13 residues. From germline, CDR1 is MNHEY and CDR2 SVGAGI. Assay: immunoSEQ multiplex PCR; the TCRdb copy retains only in-frame clones and omits some. The data contain 90,000 to 120,000 clones, approximately 88% of them seen just once; the ten biggest clones take up approximately 6.8%. J is TRBJ2-2 and V is TRBV6-5; weak D call: TRBD2 (5 bases). The material sequenced was peripheral blood. The sequence came from a man aged 50 or older with active or convalescent COVID-19. The CDR3 DNA reads as TGTGCCAGCAGGGAGGTCAACACCGGGGAGCTGTTTTTT. Its translation is CASREVNTGELFF.